These 25 T cell receptor beta chains were sequenced from one sample in a study of neurological immune-mediated disorders. Each CDR3 protein gets one entry after TCRdb re-called the 5' RACE reads with MiXCR. Among about 38,000 distinct CDR3 sequences, around 7% were seen once, and the ten largest hold around 5.7%. The sample consisted of CD4+ T cells from blood. The origin of the receptors is a man over 45 in good health.

This clonotype was observed at least ten times. The chain combines TRBV4-1 with TRBJ2-1; TRBD2 matches 8 bases. The CDR3 loop spans 19 amino acids. Germline values: CDR1 MGHRA, CDR2 YSYEKL. The V gene end was trimmed by 3 bases and the J gene end by 2 bases; junction bases not matched to a gene: 15. Here the CDR3 reads CASSQETSVTIGTYNEQFF. The CDR3 region has the DNA TGCGCCAGCAGCCAGGAGACTAGCGTGACGATAGGGACCTACAATGAGCAGTTCTTC.

This chain connects TRBV5-1 to TRBJ2-7; TRBD2 is a possible D gene (5 bases). Germline V gene data show CDR1 as SGHRS and CDR2 as YFSETQ. Trimming pared 0 bases from V and 6 bases from J, leaving 10 bases between. This CDR3 spans 13 amino acids. This CDR3 reads CASSLVAGGEQYF. The DNA for the CDR3 is TGCGCCAGCAGCTTGGTTGCAGGAGGCGAGCAGTACTTC. The complete variable domain, with remaining parts taken from reference TRBV5-1 and TRBJ2-7, reads KAGVTQTPRYLIKTRGQQVTLSCSPISGHRSVSWYQQTPGQGLQFLFEYFSETQRNKGNFPGRFSGRQFSNSRSEMNVSTLELGDSALYLCASSLVAGGEQYFGPGTRLTVT.

This sequence joins TRBV4-2 and TRBJ1-1, with D unresolved. The CDR3 runs 15 residues. Trimming took 0 bases from V and 1 from J, leaving 9 bases between them. Per germline, CDR1 LGHNA and CDR2 YNFKEQ. The DNA of the CDR3 is TGTGCCAGCAGCCAAGATACGGGAAGGAACACTGAAGCTTTCTTT. It yields the protein CASSQDTGRNTEAFF.

This clonotype has ten or more counts. The chain has TRBV7-3 and TRBJ2-1; D is undetermined. V was cut by 5 bases and J by 3 bases, with 8 bases left in between. The CDR3 covers 13 residues. The germline gives CDR1 SGHTA, CDR2 FQGTGA. The CDR3 DNA is TGTGCCAGCAGCACCACCAGCTACAATGAGCAGTTCTTC. Its protein product is CASSTTSYNEQFF.

This clonotype was recorded at least ten times. This chain connects TRBV28 to TRBJ2-3, with TRBD1 matching 7 bases. This CDR3 is built from 15 residues. J lost 6 bases, V lost 9 bases, and 15 bases had no gene match. Germline CDR1 MDHEN, CDR2 SYDVKM. Here the CDR3 DNA reads TGTGCCAGTAGCATCTTGGCAGGGGGAAGGGATACGCAGTATTTT. Translation gives CASSILAGGRDTQYF. The full variable domain, in which reference TRBV28 and TRBJ2-3 provide the parts outside the CDR3, is DVKVTQSSRYLVKRTGEKVFLECVQDMDHENMFWYRQDPGLGLRLIYFSYDVKMKEKGDIPEGYSVSREKKERFSLILESASTNQTSMYLCASSILAGGRDTQYFGPGTRLTVL.

This clonotype has ten or more counts. V gene TRBV5-1 combines with J gene TRBJ1-5, with D perhaps matching TRBD1 (5 bases). The V gene's germline CDR1 is SGHRS and CDR2 YFSETQ. The CDR3 contains 14 residues. The ends were cut back, 3 bases at V and 2 bases at J, with 9 bases in the middle. DNA of the CDR3: TGCGCCAGCAGCTCTAGGGGAGGCAATCAGCCCCAGCATTTT. Amino acids: CASSSRGGNQPQHF.

This clonotype was observed many times. The V and J genes are TRBV5-1 and TRBJ1-2; possibly TRBD1 for D (5 bases). This CDR3 spans 18 amino acids. V dropped 3 bases and J dropped 6 bases, with 27 bases sitting between them. The V gene's germline CDR1 is SGHRS and CDR2 YFSETQ. CDR3 region: CASSSNLGGTSTPHGYTF. Here the CDR3 DNA reads TGCGCCAGCAGCTCCAACCTGGGGGGGACTTCCACACCCCATGGCTACACCTTC.

At least ten counts were recorded for this clonotype. The rearrangement joins TRBV5-1 to TRBJ2-7, with unresolved D. CDR1 and CDR2 from the germline V gene are SGHRS and YFSETQ. V gave up 2 bases and J gave up 3 bases, with 9 bases separating them. The CDR3 contains 13 residues. The DNA for the CDR3 is TGCGCCAGCAGCTTAGCGACCGGCTACGAGCAGTACTTC. Translation gives CASSLATGYEQYF.

This clonotype was seen repeatedly, ten times or more. The chain joins TRBV5-5 to TRBJ2-7; D ambiguous. CDR1 and CDR2 (germline): SGHKS, YYEKEE (reference sequence). Trimming took off 2 bases at V and 0 bases at J, with 9 bases between the two ends. This CDR3 is built from 14 residues. DNA of the CDR3: TGTGCCAGCAGCTTTCAGGAGCGCTCCTACGAGCAGTACTTC. Its protein product is CASSFQERSYEQYF.

There are many counts of this clonotype. V gene TRBV12-3 or TRBV12-4 combines with J gene TRBJ2-1, with TRBD2 matching over 13 bases. CDR3 length: 16 amino acids. The V and J ends lost 3 bases and 7 bases, in that order; junction bases with no gene match: 6. The CDR3 sequence: CASSLSGLAGRNEQFF. The CDR3 nucleotides read TGTGCCAGCAGTTTGTCGGGACTAGCGGGAAGAAATGAGCAGTTCTTC.

V and J are TRBV20-1 and TRBJ2-1, with D unresolved. Germline values: CDR1 DFQATT, CDR2 SNEGSKA (reference sequence). This CDR3 has 14 residues. Trimming pared 6 bases from V and 0 bases from J, leaving 12 bases between. CDR3: CSAMTRLSYNEQFF. The DNA for the CDR3 is TGCAGTGCCATGACTCGCCTCTCCTACAATGAGCAGTTCTTC.

This clonotype was found many times. The chain is built from TRBV12-3 or TRBV12-4 and TRBJ2-3, with 9 nucleotides matching TRBD1. V trimming: 5 bases; J trimming: 3 bases; junction bases outside the gene matches: 9. This CDR3 region has 16 residues. Here the CDR3 reads CASSPLGQGTTDTQYF. CDR3 nucleotide sequence: TGTGCCAGCAGTCCATTGGGACAGGGAACGACAGATACGCAGTATTTT.

The chain carries TRBV27 and TRBJ1-1, with 9 bases fitting TRBD1. The germline V gene encodes CDR1 MNHEY and CDR2 SMNVEV (reference sequence). This CDR3 is 13 amino acids long. V trimming: 4 bases; J trimming: 7 bases; junction bases outside the gene matches: 4. CDR3 loop: CASSYRGLGEAFF. DNA for the CDR3: TGTGCCAGCAGTTACAGGGGGCTGGGTGAAGCTTTCTTT.

This clonotype showed up many times. The chain carries TRBV5-5 and TRBJ2-5; 9 bases agree with TRBD1. The germline CDR1 and CDR2 sequences are SGHKS and YYEKEE (reference sequence). CDR3 length: 13 amino acids. V was clipped by 6 bases and J by 5 bases; unmatched bases: 5. The CDR3 sequence: CASTRTGVETQYF. DNA of the CDR3: TGTGCCAGCACGCGGACAGGGGTGGAGACCCAGTACTTC.

This clonotype was seen ten or more times. The genes are TRBV12-3 or TRBV12-4 and TRBJ2-5; perhaps TRBD2 as D (6 bases). This CDR3 is built from 13 residues. Between the trimmed V and J ends, which lost 5 bases and 5 bases, there was a span of 12 bases. The CDR3 DNA follows: TGTGCCAGCAGTCTGACTAGTAGGGAGACCCAGTACTTC. Translation gives CASSLTSRETQYF.

This clonotype has ten or more counts. The gene calls are TRBV7-2 and TRBJ2-1; 14 nucleotides line up with TRBD2. V gave up 2 bases and J gave up 8 bases; unmatched junction bases: 11. Per germline, CDR1 SGHTA and CDR2 FQGNSA. The CDR3 runs to 18 residues. The CDR3 here is CASSLPRTLTSGGDEQFF. The CDR3 region has the DNA TGTGCCAGCAGCTTACCCCGGACCCTGACTAGCGGGGGGGATGAGCAGTTCTTC.

This clonotype was found many times. The J gene is TRBJ1-1, the V gene TRBV7-8; 9 bases are a match to TRBD1. CDR1 is SGHVS and CDR2 is FQNEAQ in the germline V gene. V shed 4 bases, J shed 11 bases, and the junction held 17 bases outside the gene matches. The CDR3 spans 16 residues. The CDR3: CASSSGPGTGKFGAFF. CDR3 sequence (DNA): TGTGCCAGCAGCTCGGGCCCCGGGACAGGGAAGTTTGGGGCTTTCTTT.

This clonotype was detected only a few times. The genes are TRBV9 and TRBJ1-1, with D tentatively TRBD1 (5 bases). The CDR3 loop spans 16 amino acids. V lost 0 bases to trimming and J lost 4 bases, with 16 bases between them. CDR1 and CDR2 (germline): SGDLS, YYNGEE. The CDR3 sequence is CASSVVGAMGGTEAFF. The CDR3 DNA reads TGTGCCAGCAGCGTAGTTGGGGCTATGGGGGGCACTGAAGCTTTCTTT.

This clonotype has at least ten counts. V and J are TRBV5-6 and TRBJ1-1; D gene unclear. The germline CDR1 and CDR2 sequences are SGHDT and YYEEEE. The CDR3 sequence is 13 residues long. The germline V and J ends were trimmed by 0 bases and 7 bases, with 10 bases remaining between them. The CDR3 sequence is CASSLADVGEAFF. CDR3 DNA: TGTGCCAGCAGCTTGGCGGACGTTGGTGAAGCTTTCTTT.

The sample holds many counts of this clonotype. The V call is TRBV20-1, the J call TRBJ2-7; a weak D match, TRBD2 (5 bases). V was clipped by 1 base and J by 5 bases, with 12 bases between them. The CDR3 has 13 residues. CDR1 is DFQATT and CDR2 is SNEGSKA in the germline V gene (reference sequence). Here the CDR3 DNA reads TGCAGTGCTAGAGGCCCCGCGGGCCACGAGCAGTACTTC. Translated, it gives CSARGPAGHEQYF.

In this sample, this clonotype turned up many times. V is TRBV10-3 and J is TRBJ2-3; D gene ambiguous. This CDR3 region has 14 residues. Germline V lookup: CDR1 ENHRY, CDR2 SYGVKD. V was shortened by 4 bases and J by 2 bases, with 10 bases between the two germline ends. CDR3 DNA sequence: TGTGCCATCAGTGGCGGCGGAATCACAGATACGCAGTATTTT. Its protein is CAISGGGITDTQYF.

This clonotype was counted ten times or more. The genes are TRBV20-1 and TRBJ1-1; D might be TRBD1 (6 bases). V was shortened by 2 bases and J by 5 bases, with 15 bases between the two germline ends. Germline values: CDR1 DFQATT, CDR2 SNEGSKA (reference sequence). The CDR3 length is 14 residues. CDR3 amino acids: CSARSAGEGTEAFF. The CDR3 region has the DNA TGCAGTGCTAGATCGGCAGGGGAGGGAACTGAAGCTTTCTTT.

This clonotype was counted at least ten times. The chain couples TRBV19 to TRBJ2-7, with 10 bases aligning to TRBD2. Per germline, CDR1 LNHDA and CDR2 SQIVND (reference sequence). This CDR3 spans 15 amino acids. Trimming cost V 3 bases and J 3 bases; bases outside gene matches: 5. CDR3 residues: CASSMEPSGSYEQYF. CDR3 DNA: TGTGCCAGTAGTATGGAGCCTAGCGGGAGCTACGAGCAGTACTTC.

This clonotype was seen at least ten times. The genes are TRBV12-3 or TRBV12-4 and TRBJ2-3; 8 bases fit TRBD1. The length of the CDR3 is 15 residues. The V segment lost 5 bases and the J segment 2 bases; nucleotides outside the gene matches: 6. CDR3 protein: CASSPQGAITDTQYF. In nucleotides, the CDR3 is TGTGCCAGCAGTCCCCAGGGGGCTATCACAGATACGCAGTATTTT.

At least ten counts were recorded for this clonotype. The V call is TRBV12-3 or TRBV12-4, the J call TRBJ2-7, with D unresolved. V lost 6 bases to trimming and J lost 3 bases, with 21 bases between them. This CDR3 contains 16 residues. The CDR3 bases are TGTGCCAGCAGACCTGGGCGGACCGCCTACCTCTACGAGCAGTACTTC. It encodes CASRPGRTAYLYEQYF.